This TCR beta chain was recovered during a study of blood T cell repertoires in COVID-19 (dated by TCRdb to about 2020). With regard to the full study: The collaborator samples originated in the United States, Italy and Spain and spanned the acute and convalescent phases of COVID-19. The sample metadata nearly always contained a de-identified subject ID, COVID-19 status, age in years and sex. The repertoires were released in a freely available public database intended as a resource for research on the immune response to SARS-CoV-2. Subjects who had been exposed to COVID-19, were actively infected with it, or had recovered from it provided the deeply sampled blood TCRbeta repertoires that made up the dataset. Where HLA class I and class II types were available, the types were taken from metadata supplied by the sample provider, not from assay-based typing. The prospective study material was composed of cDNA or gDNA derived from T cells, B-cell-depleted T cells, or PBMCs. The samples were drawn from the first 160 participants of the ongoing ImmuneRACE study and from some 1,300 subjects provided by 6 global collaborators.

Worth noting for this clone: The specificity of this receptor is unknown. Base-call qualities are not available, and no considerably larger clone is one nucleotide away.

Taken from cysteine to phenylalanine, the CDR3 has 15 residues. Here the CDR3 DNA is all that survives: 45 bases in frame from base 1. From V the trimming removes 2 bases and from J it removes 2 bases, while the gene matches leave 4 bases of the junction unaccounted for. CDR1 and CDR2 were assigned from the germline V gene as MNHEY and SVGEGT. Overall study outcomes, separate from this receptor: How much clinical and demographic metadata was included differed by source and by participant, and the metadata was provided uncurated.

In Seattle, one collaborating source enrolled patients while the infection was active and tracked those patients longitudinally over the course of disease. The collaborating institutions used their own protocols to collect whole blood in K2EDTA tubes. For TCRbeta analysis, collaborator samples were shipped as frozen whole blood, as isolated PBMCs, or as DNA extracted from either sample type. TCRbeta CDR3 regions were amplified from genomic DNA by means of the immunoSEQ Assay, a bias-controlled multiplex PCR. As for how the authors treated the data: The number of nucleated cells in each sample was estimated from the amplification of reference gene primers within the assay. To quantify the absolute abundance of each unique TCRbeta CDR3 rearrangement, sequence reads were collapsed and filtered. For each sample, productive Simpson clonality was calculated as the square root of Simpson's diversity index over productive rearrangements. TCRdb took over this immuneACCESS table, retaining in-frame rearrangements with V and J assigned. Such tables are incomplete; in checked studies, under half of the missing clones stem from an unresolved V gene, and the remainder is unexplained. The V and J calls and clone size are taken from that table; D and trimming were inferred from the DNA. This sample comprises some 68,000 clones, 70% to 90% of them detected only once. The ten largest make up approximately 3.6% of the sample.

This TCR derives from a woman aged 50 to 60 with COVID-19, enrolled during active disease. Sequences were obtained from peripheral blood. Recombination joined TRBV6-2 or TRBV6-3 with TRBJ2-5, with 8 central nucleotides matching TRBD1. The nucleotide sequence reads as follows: TGTGCCAGCAGTTACCGGCGGACAGGGCAAGAGACCCAGTACTTC. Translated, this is CASSYRRTGQETQYF.